This T cell receptor beta chain was recovered during a study of technical replicates of blood from a handful of donors. The CDR3 has 11 residues. Germline lookup yields CDR1 MNHNS and CDR2 SASEGT. Libraries were prepared by immunoSEQ multiplex PCR; TCRdb keeps only in-frame clonotypes and omits some of them. The sample includes approximately 70,000 clones, just under 97% of them seen just once. This clone occurred once. At one of its ends the junction is not consistent with the germline gene, which may arise from a read error. The rearrangement uses TRBV6-1 and TRBJ1-2; D gene ambiguous. The source is a human donor in good health. The sample comprised T cells isolated from PBMCs. The CDR3 region is CASSEVGGPPF. CDR3 bases: TGTGCCAGCAGTGAAGTGGGAGGCCCCCCCTTC.